This paragraph covers one T cell receptor beta chain sequence. Its antigen is unknown. No clone much larger than this one lies a single base away; base qualities are absent. Libraries came from the immunoSEQ multiplex PCR assay. TCRdb stores this immuneACCESS table with in-frame sequences only. Part of the clones is absent; in the studies checked, under half of the shortfall reflects unresolved V genes, and no reason is known for the rest. This sample holds tens of thousands of clones; roughly 89% were observed only once. The top ten constitute about 7.4% of the sample. V lost 3 bases and J lost 2 bases; the stretch between them is 10 bases long. Inclusive of the bounding cysteine and phenylalanine, the CDR3 is 14 residues long. The CDR3 DNA has 42 bases and is translated from base 1. The germline V gene (reference sequence) provides CDR1 LNHDA and CDR2 SQIVND. The data belong to a study of control samples from healthy donors and cancer patients (dated by TCRdb to about 2020).

The receptor was derived from a woman aged 55-69 years in good health. Sequenced input: blood. The V gene is TRBV19 and the J gene is TRBJ2-5; the D gene lacks a confident call. This receptor has the CDR3 CASSINSKQETQYF. The sequence in DNA is TGTGCCAGTAGTATTAACAGTAAGCAAGAGACCCAGTACTTC.